This record concerns one T cell receptor (beta chain) sequence. The table came from immunoSEQ multiplex PCR; TCRdb's copy has only in-frame clones and leaves some out. The sample holds about 270,000 clones, approximately 86% seen once. This CDR3 region has 15 residues. Trimming took 5 bases from V and 6 from J; bases not matched to a gene: 7. Per germline, CDR1 SGHVS and CDR2 FNYEAQ. This entry comes from a study of blood T cell repertoires in COVID-19. The wider study: In each case, the material was cDNA or gDNA derived from T cells, B-cell-depleted T cells, or PBMCs.

The participants were between roughly 18 and 100 years old and came from roughly 24 US areas. Recovered Cohort 3 donors showed two negative PCRs, clearance, or symptom resolution. The sample taken for sequencing was PBMCs or T cells enriched from blood (not recorded which). The rearrangement uses TRBV7-6 and TRBJ2-1, with 10 nucleotides matching TRBD2. The TCR was taken from a woman aged 18-35 years who had recovered from COVID-19. CDR3: CASSPFSGRANEQFF. In nucleotides, the CDR3 is TGTGCCAGCAGCCCCTTCAGCGGGAGGGCCAATGAGCAGTTCTTC.